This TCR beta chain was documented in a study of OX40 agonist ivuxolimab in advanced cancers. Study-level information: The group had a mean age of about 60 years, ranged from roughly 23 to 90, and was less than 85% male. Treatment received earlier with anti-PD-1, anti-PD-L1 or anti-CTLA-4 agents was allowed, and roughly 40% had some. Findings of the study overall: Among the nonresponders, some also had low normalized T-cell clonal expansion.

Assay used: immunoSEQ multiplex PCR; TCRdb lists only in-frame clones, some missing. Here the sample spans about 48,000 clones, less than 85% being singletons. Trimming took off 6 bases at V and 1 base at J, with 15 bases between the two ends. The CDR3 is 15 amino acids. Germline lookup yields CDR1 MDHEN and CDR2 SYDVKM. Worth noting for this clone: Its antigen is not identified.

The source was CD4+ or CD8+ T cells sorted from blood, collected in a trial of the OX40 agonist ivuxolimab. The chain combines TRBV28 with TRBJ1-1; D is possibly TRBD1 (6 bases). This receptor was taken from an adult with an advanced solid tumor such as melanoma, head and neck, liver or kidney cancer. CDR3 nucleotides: TGTGCCAGCAGCAACTGGGGGCAGCCGAACACTGAAGCTTTCTTT. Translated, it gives CASSNWGQPNTEAFF.